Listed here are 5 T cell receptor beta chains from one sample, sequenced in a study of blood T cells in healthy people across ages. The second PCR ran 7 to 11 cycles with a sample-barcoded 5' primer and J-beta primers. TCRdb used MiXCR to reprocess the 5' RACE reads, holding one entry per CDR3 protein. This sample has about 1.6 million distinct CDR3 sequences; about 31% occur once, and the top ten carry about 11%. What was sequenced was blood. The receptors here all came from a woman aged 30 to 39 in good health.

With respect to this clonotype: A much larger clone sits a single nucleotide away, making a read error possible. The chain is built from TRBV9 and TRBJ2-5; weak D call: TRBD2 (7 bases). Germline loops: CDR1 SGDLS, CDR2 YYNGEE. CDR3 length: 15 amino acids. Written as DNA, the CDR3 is TGTGCCAGCAACGTAGTAGGGGGGGCCCAAGAGACCCAGTACTTC. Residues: CASNVVGGAQETQYF.

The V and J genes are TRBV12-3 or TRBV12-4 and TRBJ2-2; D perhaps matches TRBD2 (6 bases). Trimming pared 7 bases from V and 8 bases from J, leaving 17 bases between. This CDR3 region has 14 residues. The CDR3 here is CASNSRGPPGELFF. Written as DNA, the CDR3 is TGTGCCAGCAACTCGCGGGGCCCCCCAGGGGAGCTGTTTTTT.

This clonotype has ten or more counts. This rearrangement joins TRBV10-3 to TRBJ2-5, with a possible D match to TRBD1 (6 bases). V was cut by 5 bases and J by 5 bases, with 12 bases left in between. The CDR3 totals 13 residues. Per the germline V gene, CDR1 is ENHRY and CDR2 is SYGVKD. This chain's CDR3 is CAISTTGLETQYF. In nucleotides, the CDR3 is TGTGCCATCAGTACAACAGGGCTGGAGACCCAGTACTTC.

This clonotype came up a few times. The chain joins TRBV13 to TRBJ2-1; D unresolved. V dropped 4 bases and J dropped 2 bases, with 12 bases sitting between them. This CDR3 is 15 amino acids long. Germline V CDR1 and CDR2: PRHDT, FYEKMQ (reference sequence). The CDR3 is CASSWRFGAYNEQFF. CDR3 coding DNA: TGTGCCAGCAGCTGGAGATTTGGTGCCTACAATGAGCAGTTCTTC.

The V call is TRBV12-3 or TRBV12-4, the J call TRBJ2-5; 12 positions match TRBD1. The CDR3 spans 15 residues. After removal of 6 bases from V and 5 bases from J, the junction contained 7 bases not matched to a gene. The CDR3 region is CASRSGTGGAETQYF. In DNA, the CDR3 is TGTGCCAGCAGATCCGGGACAGGGGGCGCCGAGACCCAGTACTTC.